Listed below are T cell receptor beta chains from one sample, sequenced in a study of shared clonotypes between healthy human individuals. Clones were read by immunoSEQ multiplex PCR, and TCRdb kept only the in-frame ones, dropping some. The repertoire includes about half a million clones, approximately 82% of them detected once, and more than 10% sits in the top ten. Sequenced input: PBMCs. The receptors originated from a woman in her 40s in good health. Some clones in this sample may be carry-over from other donors' samples. The CDR3 runs from the conserved cysteine through the conserved F or W. A D gene is named only where the DNA matches it firmly. Size values are once, few and many counts, or a class for expanded clones, and some rows have none.

J: TRBJ2-2; size: .; V: TRBV19; D: TRBD2; DNA: TGTGCCAGTAGTATAGTGCGGCTAGCGGGAGTCCCCGGGGAGCTGTTTTTT; CDR3: CASSIVRLAGVPGELFF
J: TRBJ2-1; size: .; V: TRBV4-3; D: TRBD1; DNA: TGCGCCAGCAGCCAGACAGGGGGCGCCTACAATGAGCAGTTCTTC; CDR3: CASSQTGGAYNEQFF
J: TRBJ1-1; size: .; V: TRBV7-2; D: .; DNA: TGTGCCAGCAGCCCTCGGGACACCGACACTGAAGCTTTCTTT; CDR3: CASSPRDTDTEAFF
J: TRBJ1-4; size: .; V: TRBV5-1; D: .; DNA: TGCGCCAGCAGCCCAGGGATGGTATCAACTAATGAAAAACTGTTTTTT; CDR3: CASSPGMVSTNEKLFF
J: TRBJ2-5; size: .; V: TRBV19; D: TRBD1; DNA: TGTGCCAGTTGCAAGAACAGGGGAGAGACCCAGTACTTC; CDR3: CASCKNRGETQYF
J: TRBJ1-5; size: many; V: TRBV7-8; D: .; DNA: TGTGCCAGCAGCTCGGACCTCAATCAGCCCCAGCATTTT; CDR3: CASSSDLNQPQHF
J: TRBJ2-5; size: .; V: TRBV4-2; D: .; DNA: TGTGCCAGCAGCCACCCGCTCGGGAGCGGGGAGACCCAGTACTTC; CDR3: CASSHPLGSGETQYF
J: TRBJ2-7; size: once; V: TRBV9; D: .; DNA: TGTGCCAGCAGCCCCCGAGGCGGGGAGCAGTACTTC; CDR3: CASSPRGGEQYF
J: TRBJ2-7; size: few; V: TRBV27; D: .; DNA: TGTGCCAGCAGTCTTAAAGAGGGCTACGAGCAGTACTTC; CDR3: CASSLKEGYEQYF
J: TRBJ1-2; size: .; V: TRBV4-1; D: .; DNA: TGCGCCAGCAGCACCGGGCCCGACAGGCGGAGCGGCTACACCTTC; CDR3: CASSTGPDRRSGYTF
J: TRBJ2-3; size: many; V: TRBV4-2; D: TRBD2; DNA: TGTGCCAGCAGCCAAGTCCTCAGCGGGAGTGCAGATACGCAGTATTTT; CDR3: CASSQVLSGSADTQYF
J: TRBJ2-5; size: .; V: TRBV15; D: TRBD2; DNA: TGTGCCACCAGCCCACGCGGGGCGAGCGGGAATGGGGAGACCCAGTACTTC; CDR3: CATSPRGASGNGETQYF
J: TRBJ2-7; size: .; V: TRBV14; D: .; DNA: TGTGCCAGCAGCCCCCTGCGGGTAGGTCGAGGAGGGGGCGAGCAGTACTTC; CDR3: CASSPLRVGRGGGEQYF
J: TRBJ1-1; size: .; V: TRBV5-6; D: TRBD1; DNA: TGTGCCAGCAGCTTAATAGGCCAGGGGGACACTGAAGCTTTCTTT; CDR3: CASSLIGQGDTEAFF
J: TRBJ2-3; size: .; V: TRBV5-4; D: .; DNA: TGCGCCAGCAGCCAAGATAGCAGCCGGGCTACGCAGTATTTT; CDR3: CASSQDSSRATQYF
J: TRBJ2-3; size: .; V: TRBV28; D: .; DNA: TGTGCCAGCAGTAGGGACGGGAGAAGCACAGATACGCAGTATTTT; CDR3: CASSRDGRSTDTQYF
J: TRBJ2-1; size: .; V: TRBV15; D: .; DNA: TGTGCCACCAGCAGAGAGCCCGGGGCCTCCTACAATGAGCAGTTCTTC; CDR3: CATSREPGASYNEQFF
J: TRBJ2-1; size: .; V: TRBV7-2; D: .; DNA: TGTGCCAGCGGCCCTGGGGAACCCTATAGCTCCTACAATGAGCAGTTCTTC; CDR3: CASGPGEPYSSYNEQFF
J: TRBJ1-5; size: .; V: TRBV23-1; D: .; DNA: TGCGCCTGGTCCCTCCGGGTGAAGCCCCAGCATTTT; CDR3: CAWSLRVKPQHF
J: TRBJ2-7; size: once; V: TRBV21-1; D: .; DNA: TGTGCCAGCAACCCTCAGGGACTAGCGGGACCCTACGAGCAGTACTTC; CDR3: CASNPQGLAGPYEQYF
J: TRBJ2-2; size: .; V: TRBV18; D: .; DNA: TGTGCCAGCTTGGCGGCTACGAACACCGGGGAGCTGTTTTTT; CDR3: CASLAATNTGELFF
J: TRBJ2-3; size: .; V: TRBV4-3; D: .; DNA: TGCGCCAGCAGCCAAGATCCCGACCGGGACCTTACGCAGTATTTT; CDR3: CASSQDPDRDLTQYF
J: TRBJ2-6; size: .; V: TRBV19; D: .; DNA: TGTGCCAGTACTCCTACAGGACCCTCTGGGGCCAACGTCCTGACTTTC; CDR3: CASTPTGPSGANVLTF